A selection of T cell receptor beta chains follows, all from one sample in a study of blood T cell repertoires in COVID-19. Assay used: immunoSEQ multiplex PCR; TCRdb lists only in-frame clones, some missing. This table holds roughly 300,000 clones, around 87% found once. The material sequenced was peripheral blood. Every receptor here comes from a woman aged 45-59 years who had recovered from COVID-19. Both conserved end residues are part of each CDR3. The order of the fields is V gene, clone size, J gene, D gene, CDR3 DNA, CDR3 protein. D genes are given only for firm matches. Not every row has a clone size; where given, it reads once, few, many or a size class.

V gene: TRBV5-1
clone size: NA
J gene: TRBJ2-7
D gene: TRBD1
CDR3 DNA: TGCGCCAGCAGCCTTGGACAGGGGGCCGACGAGCAGTACTTC
CDR3 protein: CASSLGQGADEQYF

V gene: TRBV28
clone size: NA
J gene: TRBJ1-2
D gene: NA
CDR3 DNA: TGTGCCAGCAGCCCGAGGTCACCTTATGGCTACACCTTC
CDR3 protein: CASSPRSPYGYTF

V gene: TRBV19
clone size: NA
J gene: TRBJ2-3
D gene: TRBD2
CDR3 DNA: TGTGCCAGTAGTATAGCGGGGGGGCCTCTTTACAGCACAGATACGCAGTATTTT
CDR3 protein: CASSIAGGPLYSTDTQYF

V gene: TRBV4-3
clone size: NA
J gene: TRBJ1-2
D gene: NA
CDR3 DNA: TGCGCCAGCAGCCAAGAATCCCAGGGCAGGAACTATGGCTACACCTTC
CDR3 protein: CASSQESQGRNYGYTF

V gene: TRBV7-2
clone size: NA
J gene: TRBJ1-5
D gene: NA
CDR3 DNA: TGTGCCAGCAGCTTCAGCCAGGGTTGGAATCAGCCCCAGCATTTT
CDR3 protein: CASSFSQGWNQPQHF

V gene: TRBV27
clone size: NA
J gene: TRBJ1-5
D gene: TRBD1
CDR3 DNA: TGTGCCAGCAGTCCTACAGGGGTGGGCAATCAGCCCCAGCATTTT
CDR3 protein: CASSPTGVGNQPQHF

V gene: TRBV10-3
clone size: NA
J gene: TRBJ1-3
D gene: NA
CDR3 DNA: TGTGCCATCAGTGCCACAGTCCTCTCTGGAAACACCATATATTTT
CDR3 protein: CAISATVLSGNTIYF

V gene: TRBV6-6
clone size: NA
J gene: TRBJ1-2
D gene: NA
CDR3 DNA: TGTGCCAGCAGCGACGAGGCAGGAGGTAACTATGGCTACACCTTC
CDR3 protein: CASSDEAGGNYGYTF

V gene: TRBV4-1
clone size: NA
J gene: TRBJ1-5
D gene: NA
CDR3 DNA: TGCGCCAGCAGCCAAGAACGCAGGGGAGGCAATCAGCCCCAGCATTTT
CDR3 protein: CASSQERRGGNQPQHF

V gene: TRBV28
clone size: few
J gene: TRBJ1-5
D gene: NA
CDR3 DNA: TGTGCCAGCAGTTTCGCCACTAGGGGGAATCAGCCCCAGCATTTT
CDR3 protein: CASSFATRGNQPQHF

V gene: TRBV9
clone size: NA
J gene: TRBJ1-4
D gene: NA
CDR3 DNA: TGTGCCAGCAGCGTAGGATCAGGGATTGGTGAAAAACTGTTTTTT
CDR3 protein: CASSVGSGIGEKLFF

V gene: TRBV30
clone size: NA
J gene: TRBJ1-5
D gene: NA
CDR3 DNA: TGTGCCTGGTGTACAGGGTCCAATCAGCCCCAGCATTTT
CDR3 protein: CAWCTGSNQPQHF

V gene: TRBV9
clone size: NA
J gene: TRBJ2-1
D gene: TRBD1
CDR3 DNA: TGTGCCAGCAGCGTAACCCCGGGACAGGGTAAAAATGAGCAGTTCTTC
CDR3 protein: CASSVTPGQGKNEQFF

V gene: TRBV19
clone size: NA
J gene: TRBJ1-1
D gene: TRBD1
CDR3 DNA: TGTGCCAGTAGTATATCGGACAGGGGGTCTGAAGCTTTCTTT
CDR3 protein: CASSISDRGSEAFF

V gene: TRBV5-4
clone size: NA
J gene: TRBJ2-3
D gene: NA
CDR3 DNA: TGTGCCAGCAGGACGTCAGGAGGTGGTCCGGCAGATACGCAGTATTTT
CDR3 protein: CASRTSGGGPADTQYF

V gene: TRBV7-9
clone size: few
J gene: TRBJ1-2
D gene: NA
CDR3 DNA: TGTGCCAGCAGCAATGAGGGCAACCCGGCGAACTATGGCTACACCTTC
CDR3 protein: CASSNEGNPANYGYTF

V gene: TRBV19
clone size: NA
J gene: TRBJ2-7
D gene: TRBD1
CDR3 DNA: TGTGCCAGTAGTATCCCCCCGACAGGGATCCTTGTGCAGCAGTACTTC
CDR3 protein: CASSIPPTGILVQQYF

V gene: TRBV2
clone size: NA
J gene: TRBJ2-3
D gene: TRBD1
CDR3 DNA: TGTGCCAGCACCGGGACAGGGTTTTCAGATACGCAGTATTTT
CDR3 protein: CASTGTGFSDTQYF

V gene: TRBV28
clone size: NA
J gene: TRBJ2-1
D gene: TRBD2
CDR3 DNA: TGTGCCAGCAGTTTAGTCAAATACCTGGGACTAGCGGGGGGTTATACAATGATGCAGTTCTTC
CDR3 protein: CASSLVKYLGLAGGYTMMQFF

V gene: TRBV24-1
clone size: NA
J gene: TRBJ2-1
D gene: NA
CDR3 DNA: TGTGCCACCAGTGATTTGGACGGGAAAGGCAATGAGCAGTTCTTC
CDR3 protein: CATSDLDGKGNEQFF

V gene: TRBV20-1
clone size: NA
J gene: TRBJ1-2
D gene: NA
CDR3 DNA: TGCAGTGCCCTAACGGGGTTCGACTACACCTTC
CDR3 protein: CSALTGFDYTF

V gene: TRBV7-9
clone size: NA
J gene: TRBJ1-3
D gene: TRBD1
CDR3 DNA: TGTGCCAGCAGCACGGACAGGGAATCTGGAAACACCATATATTTT
CDR3 protein: CASSTDRESGNTIYF

V gene: TRBV9
clone size: NA
J gene: TRBJ2-2
D gene: NA
CDR3 DNA: TGTGCCAGCAGCCCGAGGCGGGACCCGAACACCGGGGAGCTGTTTTTT
CDR3 protein: CASSPRRDPNTGELFF

V gene: TRBV7-3
clone size: NA
J gene: TRBJ2-5
D gene: TRBD1
CDR3 DNA: TGTGCCAGCAGCTTGGGACAGCCGCCGGAGACCCAGTACTTC
CDR3 protein: CASSLGQPPETQYF

V gene: TRBV28
clone size: few
J gene: TRBJ1-4
D gene: TRBD1
CDR3 DNA: TGTGCCAGCAGTAGCACAGGGGGCGTAGGTGAAAAACTGTTTTTT
CDR3 protein: CASSSTGGVGEKLFF

V gene: TRBV28
clone size: few
J gene: TRBJ2-2
D gene: TRBD1
CDR3 DNA: TGTGCCAGCAGGTCGACAGGGGTCCAAAACACCGGGGAGCTGTTTTTT
CDR3 protein: CASRSTGVQNTGELFF

V gene: TRBV6-1
clone size: NA
J gene: TRBJ1-5
D gene: NA
CDR3 DNA: TGTGCCAGCAGTGACCGGGTAGGCAATCAGCCCCAGCATTTT
CDR3 protein: CASSDRVGNQPQHF

V gene: TRBV4-3
clone size: NA
J gene: TRBJ2-7
D gene: NA
CDR3 DNA: TGCGCCAGCAGCCAAGATTTCCAGGGTCTCTACGAGCAGTACTTC
CDR3 protein: CASSQDFQGLYEQYF

V gene: TRBV18
clone size: NA
J gene: TRBJ1-4
D gene: NA
CDR3 DNA: TGTGCCAGCTCACCAGACGGACGGGGGGGACGGGAAAAACTGTTTTTT
CDR3 protein: CASSPDGRGGREKLFF

V gene: TRBV28
clone size: NA
J gene: TRBJ2-1
D gene: NA
CDR3 DNA: TGTGCCAGCAGTCGAGGGGGAAACAATGAGCAGTTCTTC
CDR3 protein: CASSRGGNNEQFF

V gene: TRBV10-3
clone size: NA
J gene: TRBJ2-3
D gene: TRBD2
CDR3 DNA: TGTGCCATCAGTGATTTAGCGGGAGACCTCAGCACAGATACGCAGTATTTT
CDR3 protein: CAISDLAGDLSTDTQYF

V gene: TRBV5-5
clone size: NA
J gene: TRBJ1-2
D gene: NA
CDR3 DNA: TGTGCCAGCAGCCCCGCGACCAGGGTCCAGGCCTATGGCTACACCTTC
CDR3 protein: CASSPATRVQAYGYTF

V gene: TRBV28
clone size: NA
J gene: TRBJ1-2
D gene: NA
CDR3 DNA: TGTGCCAGCTCGAGCGGCAACTATGGCTACACCTTC
CDR3 protein: CASSSGNYGYTF

V gene: TRBV6-6
clone size: NA
J gene: TRBJ1-1
D gene: TRBD1
CDR3 DNA: TGTGCCAGCAGTACCGGACAGGAGTTGAACACTGAAGCTTTCTTT
CDR3 protein: CASSTGQELNTEAFF

V gene: TRBV19
clone size: NA
J gene: TRBJ2-3
D gene: TRBD1
CDR3 DNA: TGTGCCAGTAGTTCGACAGGGGCAGATACGCAGTATTTT
CDR3 protein: CASSSTGADTQYF

V gene: TRBV21-1
clone size: NA
J gene: TRBJ2-5
D gene: NA
CDR3 DNA: TGTGCCAGCAGCAAAGAAGAGGGACAGCAAGAGACCCAGTACTTC
CDR3 protein: CASSKEEGQQETQYF

V gene: TRBV2
clone size: NA
J gene: TRBJ2-6
D gene: NA
CDR3 DNA: TGTGCCAGCAGCAAGGACAGTGCGGGGGCCAACGTCCTGACTTTC
CDR3 protein: CASSKDSAGANVLTF

V gene: TRBV5-5
clone size: NA
J gene: TRBJ2-5
D gene: NA
CDR3 DNA: TGTGCCAGCAGCTTGGTTGCGGACCAAGAGACCCAGTACTTC
CDR3 protein: CASSLVADQETQYF

V gene: TRBV7-2
clone size: few
J gene: TRBJ2-1
D gene: TRBD2
CDR3 DNA: TGTGCCAGCAGCCGGCGGATACAGACTAGCGGGACTAATGAGCAGTTCTTC
CDR3 protein: CASSRRIQTSGTNEQFF

V gene: TRBV11-2
clone size: NA
J gene: TRBJ1-6
D gene: NA
CDR3 DNA: TGTGCCAGCAGCTTGGGAGGGCACCATAATTCACCCCTCCACTTT
CDR3 protein: CASSLGGHHNSPLHF

V gene: TRBV30
clone size: NA
J gene: TRBJ1-2
D gene: NA
CDR3 DNA: TGTGCCTGGAGTTCACAGGTCGCGAACTATGGCTACACCTTC
CDR3 protein: CAWSSQVANYGYTF

V gene: TRBV5-6
clone size: NA
J gene: TRBJ1-1
D gene: NA
CDR3 DNA: TGTGCCAGCAGCTTGGTCCAGGAAGCTTTCTTT
CDR3 protein: CASSLVQEAFF

V gene: TRBV3-1/TRBV3-2
clone size: NA
J gene: TRBJ2-7
D gene: NA
CDR3 DNA: TGTGCCAGCAGCCAATTCGACTGGGAGCAGTACTTC
CDR3 protein: CASSQFDWEQYF

V gene: TRBV6-5
clone size: once
J gene: TRBJ2-1
D gene: NA
CDR3 DNA: TGTGCCAGCAGCTTGGGGGGCTCCTACAATGAGCAGTTCTTC
CDR3 protein: CASSLGGSYNEQFF

V gene: TRBV6-2/TRBV6-3
clone size: NA
J gene: TRBJ1-1
D gene: NA
CDR3 DNA: TGTGCCAGCAGCTACTCGGAGAGGTCGGCTGAAGCTTTCTTT
CDR3 protein: CASSYSERSAEAFF

V gene: TRBV5-1
clone size: NA
J gene: TRBJ2-2
D gene: NA
CDR3 DNA: TGCGCCAGCAGCTTGGGCACAGGGCTGGCCGGGGAGCTGTTTTTT
CDR3 protein: CASSLGTGLAGELFF

V gene: TRBV3-1/TRBV3-2
clone size: NA
J gene: TRBJ1-6
D gene: NA
CDR3 DNA: TGTGCCAGCAGCCTTAGGCCTCATCAGGTGAATTCACCCCTCCACTTT
CDR3 protein: CASSLRPHQVNSPLHF

V gene: TRBV6-5
clone size: NA
J gene: TRBJ2-2
D gene: NA
CDR3 DNA: TGTGCCAGCAGAGGAATGGGGAGCACCGGGGAGCTGTTTTTT
CDR3 protein: CASRGMGSTGELFF

V gene: TRBV11-2
clone size: NA
J gene: TRBJ2-3
D gene: TRBD2
CDR3 DNA: TGTGCCAGCAGCGGCCGACTAGCGGGGGGGCCAAATACGCAGTATTTT
CDR3 protein: CASSGRLAGGPNTQYF

V gene: TRBV28
clone size: once
J gene: TRBJ2-5
D gene: TRBD2
CDR3 DNA: TGTGCCAGCAGAACAACTAGCGGGAGTGAGACCCAGTACTTC
CDR3 protein: CASRTTSGSETQYF

V gene: TRBV10-3
clone size: NA
J gene: TRBJ2-5
D gene: TRBD2
CDR3 DNA: TGTGCCATCAGTGTGTCGGGACTAGCGGGAGGAATAGGAGAGACCCAGTACTTC
CDR3 protein: CAISVSGLAGGIGETQYF

V gene: TRBV6-5
clone size: NA
J gene: TRBJ1-4
D gene: NA
CDR3 DNA: TGTGCCAGCAGCCCCACCGGGGAACTGTTTTTT
CDR3 protein: CASSPTGELFF